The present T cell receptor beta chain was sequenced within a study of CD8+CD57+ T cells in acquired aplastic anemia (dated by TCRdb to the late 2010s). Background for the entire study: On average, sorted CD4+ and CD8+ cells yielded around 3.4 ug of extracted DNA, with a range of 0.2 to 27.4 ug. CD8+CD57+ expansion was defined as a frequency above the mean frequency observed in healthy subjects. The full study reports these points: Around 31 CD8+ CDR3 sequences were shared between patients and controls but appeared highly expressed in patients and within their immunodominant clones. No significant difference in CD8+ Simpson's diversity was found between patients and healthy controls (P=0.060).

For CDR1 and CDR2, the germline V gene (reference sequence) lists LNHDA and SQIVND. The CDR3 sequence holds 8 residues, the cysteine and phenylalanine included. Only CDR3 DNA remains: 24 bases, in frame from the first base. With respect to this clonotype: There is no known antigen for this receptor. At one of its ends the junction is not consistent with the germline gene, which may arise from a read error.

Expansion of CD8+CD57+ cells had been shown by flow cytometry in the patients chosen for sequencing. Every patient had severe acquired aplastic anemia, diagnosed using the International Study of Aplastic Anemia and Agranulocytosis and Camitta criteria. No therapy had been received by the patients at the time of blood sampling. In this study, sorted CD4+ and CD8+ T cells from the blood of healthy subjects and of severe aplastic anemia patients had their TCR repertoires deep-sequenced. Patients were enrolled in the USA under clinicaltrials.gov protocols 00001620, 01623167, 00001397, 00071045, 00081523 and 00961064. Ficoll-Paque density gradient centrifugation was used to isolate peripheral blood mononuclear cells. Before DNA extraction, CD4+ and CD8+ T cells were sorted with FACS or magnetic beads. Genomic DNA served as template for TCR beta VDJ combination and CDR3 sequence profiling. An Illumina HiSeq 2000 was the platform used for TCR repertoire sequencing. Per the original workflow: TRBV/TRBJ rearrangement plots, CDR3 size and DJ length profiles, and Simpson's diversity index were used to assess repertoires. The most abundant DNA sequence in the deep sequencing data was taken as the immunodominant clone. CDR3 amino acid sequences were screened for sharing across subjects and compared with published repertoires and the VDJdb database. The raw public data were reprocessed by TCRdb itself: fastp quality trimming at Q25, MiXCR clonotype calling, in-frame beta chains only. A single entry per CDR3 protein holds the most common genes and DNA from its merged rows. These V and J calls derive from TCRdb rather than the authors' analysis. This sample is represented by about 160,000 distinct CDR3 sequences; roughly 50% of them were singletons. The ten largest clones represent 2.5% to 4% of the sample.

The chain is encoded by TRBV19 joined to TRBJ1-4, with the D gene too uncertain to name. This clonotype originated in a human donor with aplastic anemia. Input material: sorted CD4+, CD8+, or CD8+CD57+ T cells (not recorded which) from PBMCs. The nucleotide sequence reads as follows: TGTGCCAGTAGCGTCCAGACTTTT. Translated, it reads CASSVQTF.